One and the same sample provided the 20 T cell receptor beta chains below, sequenced in a study of T cell responses to AZD1222 COVID-19 vaccine. Assay used: immunoSEQ multiplex PCR; TCRdb lists only in-frame clones, some missing. The repertoire includes roughly 110,000 clones, over 80% of them detected once, and approximately 8.9% sits in the top ten. Sample: peripheral blood, taken 28 days after the second AZD1222 dose. These receptors were taken from an adult who received the AZD1222 COVID-19 vaccine.

The rearrangement links TRBV6-6 to TRBJ1-1; tentative D call: TRBD1 (5 bases). Per germline, CDR1 MNHNY and CDR2 SVGAGI (reference sequence). V shed 7 bases and J shed 2 bases, with 14 bases lying between them. The CDR3 runs to 14 residues. The chain's CDR3 is CASTTGTPNTEAFF. The CDR3, as DNA: TGTGCCAGCACCACGGGGACGCCTAACACTGAAGCTTTCTTT.

This chain connects TRBV19 to TRBJ2-1, with 9 bases lining up with TRBD2. The germline CDR1 and CDR2 sequences are LNHDA and SQIVND (reference sequence). CDR3 length: 19 amino acids. Trimming took 3 bases from V and 0 from J; bases not matched to a gene: 12. The CDR3 nucleotides are TGTGCCAGTAGTATGTTTTTAGCGGGAGTCCTTAGCTCCTACAATGAGCAGTTCTTC. This sequence encodes CASSMFLAGVLSSYNEQFF.

The genes are TRBV4-3 and TRBJ1-5, with D unclear. V dropped 0 bases and J dropped 7 bases, with 13 bases sitting between them. The CDR3 covers 15 residues. Germline V gene sequence: CDR1 LGHNA, CDR2 YSLEER. This CDR3 is CASSQDWGLRQPQHF. CDR3 bases: TGCGCCAGCAGCCAAGACTGGGGTTTGAGACAGCCCCAGCATTTT.

The chain has TRBV4-2 and TRBJ2-1; D assignment may be TRBD1 or TRBD2 (7 bases each). This CDR3 has 15 amino acids. Trimming cost V 5 bases and J 8 bases, with 19 bases left between them. Per the germline V gene, CDR1 is LGHNA and CDR2 is YNFKEQ. CDR3 sequence (DNA): TGTGCCAGCAGCTTCCAGGGGGAGGGCCTATATGAGCAGTTCTTC. Residues: CASSFQGEGLYEQFF.

V is TRBV27 and J is TRBJ1-1; 7 nucleotides agree with TRBD1. The CDR3 length is 20 residues. Looked up from germline, CDR1 is MNHEY and CDR2 is SMNVEV (reference sequence). Trimming cost V 5 bases and J 1 base; bases outside gene matches: 22. The CDR3 protein is CASSPKITPTGSFKNTEAFF. The CDR3, as DNA: TGTGCCAGCAGTCCCAAAATTACACCGACAGGGTCCTTCAAGAACACTGAAGCTTTCTTT.

The J gene is TRBJ2-5, the V gene TRBV10-3; either TRBD1 or TRBD2 may fit D (6 bases each). Trimming shortened V by 6 bases and J by 5 bases, and 16 bases separated the two germline ends. Germline values: CDR1 ENHRY, CDR2 SYGVKD. The CDR3 length is 14 residues. As DNA, the CDR3 is TGTGCCATCAGCCCGGAGGGGACAAAGGAGACCCAGTACTTC. It is translated as CAISPEGTKETQYF.

The chain joins TRBV19 to TRBJ2-1; TRBD1 aligns across 8 bases. Losses at the gene ends were 4 bases for V and 6 bases for J; bases not matched to a gene: 11. The germline gives CDR1 LNHDA, CDR2 SQIVND (reference sequence). This CDR3 is built from 16 residues. The CDR3 DNA is TGTGCCAGTAGTACGGTAGGAGGGACAGGCGGCAATGAGCAGTTCTTC. This translates into CASSTVGGTGGNEQFF. Full variable domain (remainder filled in from reference TRBV19 and TRBJ2-1): DGGITQSPKYLFRKEGQNVTLSCEQNLNHDAMYWYRQDPGQGLRLIYYSQIVNDFQKGDIAEGYSVSREKKESFPLTVTSAQKNPTAFYLCASSTVGGTGGNEQFFGPGTRLTVL.

Remarks on this clone: Sequence at one end of the junction differs from germline and may be a read error. V and J are TRBV4-3 and TRBJ2-2; D gene unclear. The germline gives CDR1 LGHNA, CDR2 YSLEER. The CDR3 has 16 amino acids. In DNA form, the CDR3 reads TGCGCCAGCTCCCCGACGCGGCAGATGAACGCCGGGGAGCTGTTTTTT. This translates into CASSPTRQMNAGELFF.

This chain links TRBV5-4 with TRBJ1-2; the D is unclear. Germline CDR1 is SGHNT and CDR2 is YYREEE (reference sequence). V lost 4 bases and J lost 3, with 13 bases in between. The CDR3 consists of 14 residues. CDR3 region: CASSATDGYYGYTF. The DNA for the CDR3 is TGTGCCAGCAGCGCGACGGACGGATACTATGGCTACACCTTC.

This chain links TRBV2 with TRBJ2-7, with TRBD1 identical over 7 bases. V was clipped by 6 bases and J by 6 bases; unmatched bases: 5. CDR3 length: 12 amino acids. Germline-derived CDR1 and CDR2 are SNHLY and FYNNEI. The CDR3 sequence: CASRQGVGEQYF. The CDR3 nucleotides read TGTGCCAGCAGGCAGGGGGTAGGCGAGCAGTACTTC.

The gene calls are TRBV4-2 and TRBJ2-1, with 8 bases matching TRBD1. This CDR3 has 15 amino acids. Germline V CDR1 and CDR2: LGHNA, YNFKEQ. The J segment lost 10 bases and the V segment lost 2 bases, leaving 10 bases of the junction unmatched. CDR3 sequence (DNA): TGTGCCAGCAGCCAATCCGGGACAGGTGGGTGGGAGCAGTTCTTC. Translation gives CASSQSGTGGWEQFF.

The rearrangement uses TRBV5-1 and TRBJ1-2; 10 bases line up with TRBD1. CDR3 length equals 16 residues. Germline V gene data show CDR1 as SGHRS and CDR2 as YFSETQ. Trimming cost V 0 bases and J 8 bases; bases outside gene matches: 10. CDR3 DNA sequence: TGCGCCAGCAGCTTGGTCCCTCGACAGGGGGCGTGGGGCTACACCTTC. This gives the protein CASSLVPRQGAWGYTF.

The chain links TRBV5-6 to TRBJ2-7; possible D gene TRBD1, 5 bases. This CDR3 contains 12 residues. V was trimmed by 1 base and J by 3 bases, leaving 5 bases between them. The germline CDR1 and CDR2 sequences are SGHDT and YYEEEE. CDR3 loop: CASSLQGYEQYF. Written as DNA, the CDR3 is TGTGCCAGCAGCTTGCAGGGCTACGAGCAGTACTTC. Drawing the rest from reference TRBV5-6 and TRBJ2-7, the complete variable domain is DAGVTQSPTHLIKTRGQQVTLRCSPKSGHDTVSWYQQALGQGPQFIFQYYEEEERQRGNFPDRFSGHQFPNYSSELNVNALLLGDSALYLCASSLQGYEQYFGPGTRLTVT.

The chain uses TRBV6-4 and TRBJ1-1; D gene uncertain. Germline V lookup: CDR1 MRHNA, CDR2 SNTAGT. This CDR3 spans 13 amino acids. Trimming cost V 4 bases and J 0 bases, with 6 bases left between them. Here the CDR3 DNA reads TGTGCCAGCAGTGTAACGGTGAACACTGAAGCTTTCTTT. Amino acid sequence: CASSVTVNTEAFF.

This clone was seen only a few times. The chain is built from TRBV10-3 and TRBJ2-3, with a weak D call TRBD1 (6 bases). Germline V gene lookup returns CDR1 ENHRY and CDR2 SYGVKD. Trimming stripped 8 bases from V and 0 bases from J, with 15 bases between. This CDR3 has 15 amino acids. CDR3 amino acids: CAIGSGATSTDTQYF. The CDR3, as DNA: TGTGCCATCGGGTCAGGGGCGACGAGCACAGATACGCAGTATTTT.

The chain recombines TRBV14 with TRBJ2-7; a possible D gene is TRBD1 (5 bases). Germline V gene lookup returns CDR1 SGHDN and CDR2 FVKESK. Deletions cut 6 bases from V and 5 bases from J, with 14 bases between. This CDR3 spans 13 amino acids. The CDR3 sequence is CASRPTVGDEQYF. In DNA, the CDR3 is TGTGCCAGCAGACCGACAGTCGGCGACGAGCAGTACTTC.

This chain joins TRBV5-1 and TRBJ2-1; D is unresolved. This CDR3 region has 12 residues. V lost 4 bases, J lost 8 bases, and 10 bases lay in between. CDR1 and CDR2 (germline): SGHRS, YFSETQ. CDR3 loop: CASSATAYEQFF. CDR3 bases: TGCGCCAGCAGCGCAACGGCGTATGAGCAGTTCTTC.

CDR3 residues: CAISEPDRNTEAFF. In nucleotides, the CDR3 is TGTGCCATCAGTGAGCCGGACAGAAACACTGAAGCTTTCTTT. This rearrangement joins TRBV10-3 to TRBJ1-1, with D perhaps TRBD1 (6 bases). CDR1 is ENHRY, CDR2 SYGVKD, per germline. Trimming took 2 bases from V and 2 from J, leaving 9 bases between them. The CDR3 is 14 residues long.

The chain couples TRBV6-5 to TRBJ2-5; 7 bases align to TRBD2. The CDR3 is made up of 13 amino acids. The J segment lost 7 bases and the V segment lost 3 bases, leaving 5 bases of the junction unmatched. Germline values: CDR1 MNHEY, CDR2 SVGAGI. For the CDR3, the DNA is TGTGCCAGCAGTTATGCTAGCGGTGGGACCCAGTACTTC. This translates into CASSYASGGTQYF.

The rearrangement links TRBV7-5 to TRBJ2-7; the table's D gene call, TRBD2, was not cross checked with the DNA. TRBV7-5 is labeled a pseudogene. This CDR3 comprises 12 residues. The CDR3 region is CARGRDCYEQYF. CDR3 nucleotide sequence: TGTGCCAGAGGCAGGGACTGCTACGAGCAGTACTTC.